The 20 T cell receptor beta chains below all came from one sample that was sequenced in a study of blood T cell repertoires in COVID-19 (dated by TCRdb to 2020 to 2022). Libraries were prepared through the immunoSEQ multiplex PCR assay. Sourced from immuneACCESS, this table was stored by TCRdb with only in-frame sequences that have V and J called. A share of the clones is absent; for the studies checked, an unresolved V gene accounts for under half, and the remainder has no known explanation. For this sample the table gives more than 95,000 clones, of which 88% were detected only once. 7.5% to 8% of the sample belongs to the ten largest clones. Sequencing was performed on peripheral blood. The source is a man aged 45-65 years with acute or convalescent COVID-19.

In its sample, this clone was seen once. The rearrangement uses TRBV6-5 and TRBJ2-7; D may be TRBD1 (5 bases). The CDR3 length is 15 residues. The germline gives CDR1 MNHEY, CDR2 SVGAGI. Trimming took off 0 bases at V and 4 bases at J, with 13 bases between the two ends. The CDR3: CASSYSRQGWYEQYF. The DNA of the CDR3 is TGTGCCAGCAGTTACTCGCGGCAGGGATGGTACGAGCAGTACTTC.

The chain joins TRBV6-5 to TRBJ2-1; 7 bases are shared with TRBD2. The J segment lost 7 bases and the V segment lost 6 bases, leaving 12 bases of the junction unmatched. Germline lookup yields CDR1 MNHEY and CDR2 SVGAGI. There are 15 residues in the CDR3. In DNA, the CDR3 is TGTGCCAGCAGGAGGGGAGCGGGACGGATGAATGAGCAGTTCTTC. This translates into CASRRGAGRMNEQFF.

The chain links TRBV5-1 to TRBJ1-3; a weak D match, TRBD1 (5 bases). V lost 1 base to trimming and J lost 0 bases, with 14 bases between them. The V gene's germline CDR1 is SGHRS and CDR2 YFSETQ. This CDR3 is built from 17 residues. The CDR3 bases are TGCGCCAGCAGCTTGAACCCGGGACTGCTCTCTGGAAACACCATATATTTT. Translation: CASSLNPGLLSGNTIYF.

This clone has just one count. This chain connects TRBV19 to TRBJ2-1, with a weak D call TRBD1 (6 bases). Trimming cost V 5 bases and J 8 bases, with 16 bases left between them. This CDR3 spans 14 amino acids. CDR1 and CDR2 from the germline V gene are LNHDA and SQIVND (reference sequence). The CDR3 loop reads CASSPYRASDEQFF. In nucleotides, the CDR3 is TGTGCCAGTAGTCCGTACAGGGCTTCGGATGAGCAGTTCTTC.

The V and J genes are TRBV30 and TRBJ1-1; tentatively, D is TRBD1 (5 bases). Looked up from germline, CDR1 is GTSNPN and CDR2 is SVGIG (reference sequence). This CDR3 contains 15 residues. Trimming pared 0 bases from V and 2 bases from J, leaving 13 bases between. The CDR3 coding sequence is TGTGCCTGGAGTGTAGTGGCAGGGTACAACACTGAAGCTTTCTTT. This translates into CAWSVVAGYNTEAFF.

This sequence joins TRBV30 and TRBJ1-3, with unresolved D. Looked up from germline, CDR1 is GTSNPN and CDR2 is SVGIG (reference sequence). CDR3 size: 14 residues. The V and J ends lost 8 bases and 0 bases respectively, with 14 bases between them. The CDR3, as DNA: TGTGCCCGAAGGACGGGGAGCTCTGGAAACACCATATATTTT. Its protein product is CARRTGSSGNTIYF.

There are a few counts of this clone. The gene calls are TRBV10-3 and TRBJ2-1, with 16 positions matching TRBD2. The ends lost 6 bases at V and 6 bases at J; junction bases unmatched: 2. This CDR3 has 15 residues. Germline lookup yields CDR1 ENHRY and CDR2 SYGVKD. CDR3 DNA sequence: TGTGCCATCAGGGGGACTAGCGGGAGGGCCAATGAGCAGTTCTTC. It translates to CAIRGTSGRANEQFF.

The CDR3 is CASRTGQSSNQPQHF. CDR3 DNA: TGTGCCAGCAGAACCGGACAGTCTAGCAATCAGCCCCAGCATTTT. This chain links TRBV6-5 with TRBJ1-5; maybe TRBD1 (6 bases). This CDR3 is built from 15 residues. Trimming cost V 6 bases and J 0 bases, with 12 bases left between them. Looked up from germline, CDR1 is MNHEY and CDR2 is SVGAGI.

The V gene is TRBV5-4, the J gene TRBJ1-3; 10 bases are a match to TRBD1. Germline values: CDR1 SGHNT, CDR2 YYREEE (reference sequence). The CDR3 consists of 15 residues. The V gene end was trimmed by 3 bases and the J gene end by 8 bases; junction bases not matched to a gene: 8. CDR3 residues: CASSYWTGGADTIYF. For the CDR3, the DNA is TGTGCCAGCAGCTATTGGACAGGGGGTGCGGACACCATATATTTT.

The chain joins TRBV7-6 to TRBJ1-1; D perhaps matches TRBD1 (6 bases). This CDR3 spans 16 amino acids. From germline, CDR1 is SGHVS and CDR2 FNYEAQ. V lost 5 bases to trimming and J lost 1 base, with 17 bases between them. For the CDR3, the DNA is TGTGCCAGCAGCCCCTTTCAGGGCAGGGGGAACACTGAAGCTTTCTTT. This codes for CASSPFQGRGNTEAFF.

The V call is TRBV29-1, the J call TRBJ1-4; 8 nucleotides match TRBD1. This CDR3 is built from 12 residues. The V segment lost 5 bases and the J segment 10 bases; nucleotides outside the gene matches: 6. Germline V gives CDR1 SQVTM, CDR2 ANQGSEA. CDR3 residues: CSVFQGAGKLFF. The CDR3 coding sequence is TGCAGCGTTTTTCAGGGGGCTGGAAAACTGTTTTTT.

The chain recombines TRBV27 with TRBJ2-3, with TRBD1 matching over 8 bases. Germline CDR1 reads MNHEY; CDR2 reads SMNVEV (reference sequence). With V trimmed by 7 bases and J by 0 bases, 9 bases remained unmatched. This CDR3 comprises 16 residues. CDR3 sequence (DNA): TGTGCCAGCAACCCGATGACAGGGGTCAGCACAGATACGCAGTATTTT. Its translation: CASNPMTGVSTDTQYF.

As regards this clone: Other DNA sequences in this specimen translate into the identical CDR3. The chain employs TRBV18 and TRBJ2-7, with a weak D call TRBD2 (5 bases). The CDR3 spans 13 residues. Germline lookup yields CDR1 KGHSH and CDR2 LQKENI. The V gene lost 3 bases and the J gene lost 2 bases, with 8 bases spanning the gap. CDR3 in amino acids: CASSPPGTYEQYF. The CDR3 nucleotides are TGTGCCAGCTCACCTCCGGGAACCTACGAGCAGTACTTC.

The chain is built from TRBV29-1 and TRBJ2-7; 10 positions agree with TRBD1. V lost 6 bases, J lost 2 bases, and 4 bases stayed unmatched. CDR3 size: 13 residues. CDR1 is SQVTM, CDR2 ANQGSEA, per germline. Here the CDR3 reads CSVPGQGTYEQYF. CDR3 coding DNA: TGCAGCGTCCCGGGACAGGGGACCTACGAGCAGTACTTC.

The chain recombines TRBV19 with TRBJ2-3; 11 nucleotides align to TRBD1. This CDR3 has 15 residues. The germline V gene encodes CDR1 LNHDA and CDR2 SQIVND (reference sequence). J was trimmed by 5 bases and V by 10 bases; bases with no gene match: 11. The CDR3 loop reads CATSPGQGALDTQYF. CDR3 in DNA: TGTGCCACCTCTCCCGGACAGGGGGCGTTAGATACGCAGTATTTT.

The chain employs TRBV19 and TRBJ2-1; tentatively, D is TRBD2 (6 bases). Germline CDR1 and CDR2: LNHDA and SQIVND (reference sequence). The CDR3 runs to 16 residues. Trimming removed 3 bases from V and 6 bases from J, with 18 bases in between. The CDR3 DNA is TGTGCCAGTAGTATGATGGTGTTGGCGGGGATCAATGAGCAGTTCTTC. It specifies CASSMMVLAGINEQFF.

The rearrangement joins TRBV5-4 to TRBJ2-7; TRBD1 matches 10 bases. The germline gives CDR1 SGHNT, CDR2 YYREEE (reference sequence). Trimming took 10 bases from V and 5 from J; bases not matched to a gene: 9. CDR3 length equals 13 residues. CDR3 DNA sequence: TGTGCCGGGAAAGGGACAGGGGATGACGAGCAGTACTTC. This encodes CAGKGTGDDEQYF.

The rearrangement links TRBV30 to TRBJ2-3; TRBD2 agrees at 10 bases. Germline V CDR1 and CDR2: GTSNPN, SVGIG (reference sequence). V gave up 0 bases and J gave up 4 bases; unmatched junction bases: 10. The CDR3 is 17 amino acids. The CDR3 nucleotides are TGTGCCTGGAGTGTGGGAAACCTAGCGGGAGAGGCAGATACGCAGTATTTT. This codes for CAWSVGNLAGEADTQYF.

The chain is built from TRBV27 and TRBJ2-7; the match to TRBD2 covers 11 bases. Unmatched junction bases numbered 9, after V lost 5 bases and J lost 6 bases. The CDR3 has 15 amino acids. Per the germline V gene, CDR1 is MNHEY and CDR2 is SMNVEV (reference sequence). CDR3 bases: TGTGCCAGCAGTAACCCTAGCGGGAGGTCCCGCGAGCAGTACTTC. Encoded protein: CASSNPSGRSREQYF.

The gene calls are TRBV7-2 and TRBJ2-3, with 7 bases that match TRBD1. The J segment lost 3 bases and the V segment lost 5 bases, leaving 8 bases of the junction unmatched. The CDR3 is made up of 15 amino acids. The germline CDR1 and CDR2 sequences are SGHTA and FQGNSA. CDR3 DNA sequence: TGTGCCAGCAGCGCAACAGGGGTGGGTACAGATACGCAGTATTTT. As protein: CASSATGVGTDTQYF. Together with reference TRBV7-2 and TRBJ2-3, the CDR3 gives the full variable domain: GAGVSQSPSNKVTEKGKDVELRCDPISGHTALYWYRQSLGQGLEFLIYFQGNSAPDKSGLPSDRFSAERTGGSVSTLTIQRTQQEDSAVYLCASSATGVGTDTQYFGPGTRLTVL.